The sequence of this T cell receptor beta chain was determined in a study of cytomegalovirus exposure and HLA in healthy donors. Regarding the study as a whole: Specificity for CMV antigens was confirmed in vitro for a few of the CMV-associated chains. Investigators reported approximately 150 TCR beta chains as tied to cytomegalovirus.

The donors were part of the validation cohort, which consisted of over a hundred subjects and was separate from the first cohort of under 750 subjects. A word on this clone: What it binds is not known.

The table came from immunoSEQ multiplex PCR; TCRdb's copy has only in-frame clones and leaves some out. The data hold about 110,000 clones, with approximately 90% observed a single time. CDR1 is MNHEY and CDR2 is SMNVEV in the germline V gene (reference sequence). J was trimmed by 4 bases and V by 6 bases; bases with no gene match: 3. This CDR3 has 13 residues. The chain uses TRBV27 and TRBJ1-1, with 9 positions matching TRBD1. This TCR was sampled from a woman aged 18-29 years in good health and CMV-seropositive. The sequenced material came from PBMCs. The CDR3 protein is CASRKTGGTEAFF. CDR3 nucleotide sequence: TGTGCCAGCAGGAAGACAGGGGGCACTGAAGCTTTCTTT.